The rows below give T cell receptor beta chains drawn from one sample of a study of cytomegalovirus exposure and HLA in healthy donors. The method was immunoSEQ multiplex PCR; TCRdb's version includes in-frame clones alone and lacks a portion of them. The table includes about 120,000 clones, over 8.5% detected once. Source material: PBMCs. Every receptor here comes from a woman aged 40 to 50 in good health and CMV-seropositive. Each CDR3 is given with its conserved first and last residue. Each record gives: V gene, J gene, clone size, D gene, CDR3 length, CDR3 protein, CDR3 DNA. A D gene is named only where the DNA matches it firmly. The size of a clone is reported for some rows only, either as once, few or many, or as a class for expanded clones.

>TRBV5-4|TRBJ1-1|few|.|14
CASSLAVGPTEAFF
TGTGCCAGCAGCTTGGCGGTGGGCCCCACTGAAGCTTTCTTT
>TRBV27|TRBJ2-7|few|.|15
CASSPTLGAREEQYF
TGTGCCAGCAGTCCAACCCTCGGGGCTCGGGAGGAGCAGTACTTC
>TRBV7-6|TRBJ2-3|few|TRBD2|15
CASSFIAGTTDTQYF
TGTGCCAGCAGCTTCATAGCGGGAACCACAGATACGCAGTATTTT
>TRBV14|TRBJ2-5|few|.|15
CASSQVWQRGGTQYF
TGTGCCAGCAGCCAAGTTTGGCAGCGTGGTGGGACCCAGTACTTC
>TRBV25-1|TRBJ1-1|.|.|14
CASSGSPGDTEAFF
TGTGCCAGCAGTGGCTCCCCGGGGGACACTGAAGCTTTCTTT
>TRBV18|TRBJ1-2|.|.|14
CASSGQGMNYGYTF
TGTGCCAGCTCAGGGCAGGGGATGAACTATGGCTACACCTTC
>TRBV19|TRBJ1-1|.|.|17
CASQDFRDPDRNTEAFF
TGTGCCAGCCAAGATTTCCGTGATCCGGACAGAAACACTGAAGCTTTCTTT
>TRBV7-9|TRBJ2-7|few|TRBD2|14
CASSETGLAYEQYF
TGTGCCAGCAGCGAGACCGGACTAGCTTACGAGCAGTACTTC
>TRBV2|TRBJ2-1|.|.|14
CASSRVAGAREQFF
TGTGCCAGCAGTCGGGTTGCGGGGGCAAGGGAGCAGTTCTTC
>TRBV9|TRBJ1-1|few|.|15
CASTPGGGMNTEAFF
TGTGCCAGCACCCCTGGGGGGGGGATGAACACTGAAGCTTTCTTT
>TRBV7-3|TRBJ2-5|.|.|15
CASSSSGGMGETQYF
TGTGCCAGCAGCTCATCTGGAGGCATGGGAGAGACCCAGTACTTC
>TRBV5-1|TRBJ1-6|few|.|16
CASSFAIDSYNSPLHF
TGCGCCAGCAGCTTCGCAATAGACTCCTATAATTCACCCCTCCACTTT
>TRBV19|TRBJ2-1|few|.|14
CASTPRAGWNEQFF
TGTGCCAGTACCCCGAGGGCGGGGTGGAATGAGCAGTTCTTC
>TRBV11-2|TRBJ1-2|few|TRBD1|16
CASSFAGTGSNYGYTF
TGTGCCAGCAGCTTCGCAGGGACAGGGAGCAACTATGGCTACACCTTC
>TRBV10-1|TRBJ2-7|few|.|15
CASSEKLVVPYEQYF
TGCGCCAGCAGTGAAAAACTAGTAGTTCCCTACGAGCAGTACTTC
>TRBV6-5|TRBJ1-1|few|.|15
CASSYSPGSGTEAFF
TGTGCCAGCAGTTACTCACCGGGGTCGGGGACTGAAGCTTTCTTT
>TRBV25-1|TRBJ1-2|.|TRBD1|15
CASSGPGQGASGYTF
TGTGCCAGCAGTGGACCGGGACAGGGGGCTTCTGGCTACACCTTC
>TRBV6-5|TRBJ2-7|few|.|15
CASSYSLGQTYEQYF
TGTGCCAGCAGTTACTCTCTAGGACAGACCTACGAGCAGTACTTC
>TRBV19|TRBJ2-7|.|.|14
CASSMGGTSYEQYF
TGTGCCAGTAGTATGGGCGGGACGTCCTACGAGCAGTACTTC
>TRBV5-6|TRBJ2-3|.|.|14
CASSLDRNSDTQYF
TGTGCCAGCAGCTTAGACAGGAACTCAGATACGCAGTATTTT
>TRBV10-1|TRBJ1-1|.|TRBD1|17
CASSESEFRGPDTEAFF
TGCGCCAGCAGTGAGTCCGAATTCAGGGGGCCGGACACTGAAGCTTTCTTT
>TRBV18|TRBJ1-1|.|.|15
CASSPGPNPNTEAFF
TGTGCCAGCTCACCTGGGCCTAACCCGAACACTGAAGCTTTCTTT
>TRBV25-1|TRBJ1-1|few|.|12
CASRLHRTEAFF
TGTGCCAGCAGACTTCACCGAACTGAAGCTTTCTTT
>TRBV5-4|TRBJ2-7|.|.|14
CASSFEGGALEQYF
TGTGCCAGCAGCTTCGAGGGGGGGGCCCTCGAGCAGTACTTC
>TRBV11-1|TRBJ2-1|.|TRBD2|16
CASSPELAGGPEEQFF
TGTGCCAGCAGTCCCGAGCTGGCGGGGGGGCCGGAGGAGCAGTTCTTC
>TRBV7-8|TRBJ2-3|few|TRBD2|16
CASSSSGRGGRDTQYF
TGTGCCAGCAGCTCCTCGGGGAGGGGAGGTCGGGATACGCAGTATTTT
>TRBV19|TRBJ2-1|.|TRBD1|15
CASSPLDRGYNEQFF
TGTGCCAGTAGCCCTTTAGACAGGGGCTACAATGAGCAGTTCTTC
>TRBV29-1|TRBJ2-1|.|TRBD1|14
CSVDGTGRGNEQFF
TGCAGCGTTGACGGGACAGGGAGAGGTAATGAGCAGTTCTTC
>TRBV30|TRBJ1-1|.|TRBD1|14
CAWSLGQGATEAFF
TGTGCCTGGAGTTTGGGACAGGGGGCCACTGAAGCTTTCTTT
>TRBV30|TRBJ1-1|.|.|12
CAWSLQREEAFF
TGTGCCTGGAGTCTCCAAAGGGAGGAAGCTTTCTTT
>TRBV5-1|TRBJ2-7|.|.|16
CASSSGVGTFMYEQYF
TGCGCCAGCAGCTCTGGAGTGGGGACATTTATGTACGAGCAGTACTTC
>TRBV11-3|TRBJ2-7|few|TRBD1|15
CASSPQTGGLNEQYF
TGTGCCAGCAGCCCTCAGACAGGGGGCTTGAACGAGCAGTACTTC